The source of this TCR beta chain is a study of memory CD4+ T cells and cytomegalovirus serostatus. For the study at large: Of the healthy Belgian adults, 9 were CMV seropositive and 20 to 30 seronegative.

General study findings and limits: Suggested: most of the CMV-linked TCR signature lies in CD4+ memory cells. 67 of 164 known CMV-associated TCRbeta sequences appeared in CD4+ memory.

TCRdb keeps only in-frame clones here, not all; method: immunoSEQ multiplex PCR. The sample holds tens of thousands of clones; over 70% are singletons and the top ten take roughly 2%. Single viable CD3+CD4+CD8-CD45RO+ cells were sorted as the memory CD4+ T cells. CD4+ T cells were isolated by positive magnetic selection. Notes on this clone: Its specificity is not known.

V lost 7 bases and J lost 4, with 16 bases in between. CDR3 size: 15 residues. CDR1 and CDR2 from the germline V gene are MNHEY and SVGAGI. The V gene is TRBV6-5, the J gene TRBJ2-2; TRBD1 might be the D (5 bases). The sample comprised memory CD4+ T cells from blood. This sequence was found in an adult in good health and CMV-seropositive. The CDR3 reads CASTIVGQGTGELFF. CDR3 DNA sequence: TGTGCCAGCACTATAGTTGGTCAGGGCACCGGGGAGCTGTTTTTT.